Each of the 13 T cell receptor beta chains below was sequenced from the same sample in a study of T cells in Graves' hyperthyroidism and ophthalmopathy. Amplification of TCR beta CDR3 regions was performed using RNA transcripts as template. In the first-round RT-PCR of the TCR CDR3, the HTBI primer set was used. In TCRdb, the multiplex PCR reads were re-called with MiXCR into one record per CDR3 protein. The table includes about 700,000 distinct CDR3 sequences, 13% to 15% detected once. The material sequenced was blood. These receptors all come from a woman younger than 30 with Graves' hyperthyroidism.

This clonotype was observed many times. The V gene is TRBV24-1, the J gene TRBJ2-7; 7 bases align to TRBD2. V lost 4 bases to trimming and J lost 5 bases; unmatched junction nucleotides: 7. In germline, CDR1 is KGHDR, CDR2 SFDVKD. There are 14 residues in the CDR3. CDR3 sequence reads: CATSDTVGGDEQYF. CDR3 bases: TGTGCCACCAGTGACACCGTGGGGGGGGACGAGCAGTACTTC.

V is TRBV7-2 and J is TRBJ2-5; 11 nucleotides match TRBD2. V trimming: 5 bases; J trimming: 2 bases; junction bases outside the gene matches: 7. CDR3 length equals 16 residues. Germline-derived CDR1 and CDR2 are SGHTA and FQGNSA. The CDR3 reads CASSRPGTSGQETQYF. CDR3 nucleotide sequence: TGTGCCAGCAGCCGTCCCGGGACTAGCGGACAAGAGACCCAGTACTTC.

This clonotype was seen many times. The chain uses TRBV2 and TRBJ2-1; 9 bases are shared with TRBD2. CDR3 length: 15 residues. V lost 2 bases and J lost 4; bases outside the gene matches: 3. Germline-derived CDR1 and CDR2 are SNHLY and FYNNEI. CDR3 in amino acids: CASSEPSGDYNEQFF. The DNA of the CDR3 is TGTGCCAGCAGTGAACCTAGCGGGGATTACAATGAGCAGTTCTTC. Filled out from reference TRBV2 and TRBJ2-1, the complete variable domain reads EPEVTQTPSHQVTQMGQEVILRCVPISNHLYFYWYRQILGQKVEFLVSFYNNEISEKSEIFDDQFSVERPDGSNFTLKIRSTKLEDSAMYFCASSEPSGDYNEQFFGPGTRLTVL.

This clonotype was observed many times. The chain couples TRBV7-2 to TRBJ2-7; the match to TRBD1 covers 7 bases. The trim removed 2 bases at V and 5 bases at J, leaving 0 bases unmatched. There are 12 residues in the CDR3. Germline CDR1 reads SGHTA; CDR2 reads FQGNSA. CDR3 in amino acids: CASSLQGDEQYF. As DNA, the CDR3 is TGTGCCAGCAGCTTACAGGGGGACGAGCAGTACTTC.

The V gene is TRBV29-1, the J gene TRBJ2-7; D unclear. Per germline, CDR1 SQVTM and CDR2 ANQGSEA. CDR3 length: 11 residues. V dropped 7 bases and J dropped 4 bases, with 11 bases sitting between them. This chain's CDR3 is CSAMDVYEQYF. CDR3 bases: TGCAGCGCGATGGACGTTTACGAGCAGTACTTC.

This clonotype has only a few counts. The rearrangement uses TRBV6-5 and TRBJ2-7; D is undetermined. V was cut by 2 bases and J by 6 bases, with 11 bases left in between. Germline lookup yields CDR1 MNHEY and CDR2 SVGAGI. There are 13 residues in the CDR3. CDR3 region: CASSYLAKGEQYF. In DNA, the CDR3 is TGTGCCAGCAGTTACCTCGCGAAGGGCGAGCAGTACTTC.

This chain links TRBV2 with TRBJ1-1; D remains unclear. V was trimmed by 4 bases and J by 1 base, leaving 10 bases between them. CDR1 SNHLY and CDR2 FYNNEI come from the germline V gene. The CDR3 contains 14 residues. In DNA form, the CDR3 reads TGTGCCAGCAGTGCTCGACGGGAGAACACTGAAGCTTTCTTT. Its protein is CASSARRENTEAFF.

This clonotype was seen repeatedly, ten times or more. The gene calls are TRBV20-1 and TRBJ1-2, with 7 positions matching TRBD1. CDR3 length equals 13 residues. Per germline, CDR1 DFQATT and CDR2 SNEGSKA (reference sequence). J was trimmed by 7 bases and V by 3 bases; bases with no gene match: 8. CDR3: CSASLKGASGYTF. The CDR3 bases are TGCAGTGCTAGTCTTAAGGGGGCAAGTGGCTACACCTTC.

This clonotype came up many times. DNA of the CDR3: TGTGCCAGCTCACCAATCCAGGGGGCCTACGAGCAGTACTTC. As protein: CASSPIQGAYEQYF. The V call is TRBV18, the J call TRBJ2-7; 7 bases agree with TRBD1. V trimming: 2 bases; J trimming: 2 bases; junction bases outside the gene matches: 3. Germline V gene lookup returns CDR1 KGHSH and CDR2 LQKENI. The CDR3 length is 14 residues.

This clonotype showed up just once. The gene calls are TRBV27 and TRBJ2-3, with a possible D match to TRBD2 (6 bases). The CDR3 consists of 14 residues. Germline V gene sequence: CDR1 MNHEY, CDR2 SMNVEV (reference sequence). Trimming cost V 6 bases and J 4 bases, with 14 bases left between them. The DNA of the CDR3 is TGTGCCAGCAGCCGGGGGAGGAGGGCAGATACGCAGTATTTT. Protein: CASSRGRRADTQYF.

This clonotype showed up many times. The V and J genes are TRBV6-1 and TRBJ2-3; 9 nucleotides align to TRBD2. V shed 5 bases, J shed 5 bases, and the junction held 8 bases outside the gene matches. CDR1 MNHNS and CDR2 SASEGT come from the germline V gene. The CDR3 is 15 residues long. CDR3 loop: CASSYRGLARDTQYF. DNA for the CDR3: TGTGCCAGCAGTTACCGGGGACTAGCTAGAGATACGCAGTATTTT.

This clonotype was detected only a few times. The rearrangement uses TRBV5-6 and TRBJ2-5; a weak D match, TRBD1 (6 bases). CDR1 SGHDT and CDR2 YYEEEE come from the germline V gene. Between the trimmed V and J ends, which lost 1 base and 4 bases, there was a span of 17 bases. The CDR3 spans 16 residues. Here the CDR3 DNA reads TGTGCCAGCAGCTTGCCGGAGTTAACAGGGCCAGAGACCCAGTACTTC. Translating gives CASSLPELTGPETQYF.

This clonotype came up many times. V gene TRBV28 combines with J gene TRBJ2-7; 7 positions agree with TRBD1. This CDR3 spans 15 amino acids. V lost 8 bases and J lost 0; bases outside the gene matches: 10. CDR1 is MDHEN and CDR2 is SYDVKM in the germline V gene. Here the CDR3 DNA reads TGTGCCAGCCTCTCGGCGAGGGACAGCTCCTACGAGCAGTACTTC. This translates into CASLSARDSSYEQYF. Full variable domain (rest looked up from reference TRBV28 and TRBJ2-7): DVKVTQSSRYLVKRTGEKVFLECVQDMDHENMFWYRQDPGLGLRLIYFSYDVKMKEKGDIPEGYSVSREKKERFSLILESASTNQTSMYLCASLSARDSSYEQYFGPGTRLTVT.